This T cell receptor beta chain is drawn from a study of T cell changes during pregnancy in multiple sclerosis. Clones were read by immunoSEQ multiplex PCR, and TCRdb kept only the in-frame ones, dropping some. Here the sample spans over 25,000 clones, under 95% being singletons. V shed 4 bases and J shed 0 bases, with 10 bases lying between them. CDR3 length equals 15 residues. Germline V CDR1 and CDR2: LNHDA, SQIVND (reference sequence). The sequence derives from a female donor in good health, enrolled as a control in a pregnancy study. This chain connects TRBV19 to TRBJ1-3; maybe TRBD1 (6 bases). The input for sequencing was CD4+ T cells from peripheral blood mononuclear cells, taken in the second trimester of pregnancy. This chain's CDR3 is CASSTRQASGNTIYF. CDR3 in DNA: TGTGCCAGTAGTACTCGACAGGCCTCTGGAAACACCATATATTTT.